This section outlines one T cell receptor beta chain sequence together with its context. Its target antigen remains unknown. There are no base qualities to consult, and no much larger clone falls within one base. The CDR3 regions of human TCRbeta chains were subjected to immunosequencing. Under the source paper's analysis protocol: TCRs in the repertoires were compared against a reference library of SARS-CoV-2-specific TCRs that had been generated with the MIRA antigen-specificity platform. Breadth was defined as the fraction of unique TCRs that were SARS-CoV-2-associated, and depth was defined as the fraction of total T cells that were SARS-CoV-2-associated. Using the MIRA data, each spike-specific TCR was mapped to the spike region that the TCR reacts to and placed in a CD4 or CD8 class. Log10-transformed breadth and depth values were compared by one-way ANOVA with Sidak's multiple comparisons tests. TCRdb took this table from immuneACCESS and kept in-frame rearrangements with V and J called. Such tables lack part of the clones; where checked against another copy, unresolved V genes explain under half of the gap, and the rest is unexplained. V and J calls plus clone size are reproduced from that table; the DNA served to infer D and trimming. The sample table holds roughly 100,000 clones, of which 70% to 90% were seen once. The ten largest clones add up to 2% to 2.5% of the sample.

At the junction V is shortened by 1 base and J by 4 bases, with 8 bases in between. CDR1 SGHVS and CDR2 FQNEAQ were looked up in the germline V gene. Including the terminal cysteine and phenylalanine, the CDR3 comprises 14 residues. Here the CDR3 DNA is all that survives: 42 bases in frame from base 1. The data belong to a study of T cell responses to AZD1222 COVID-19 vaccine (dated by TCRdb to about 2021). Some background on the complete study: TCR sequencing was performed for about 240 trial participants, of whom around 200 were given two doses of AZD1222 and roughly 25 were given two doses of MenACWY control vaccine. Trial participants were enrolled into age subgroups of 18-55, 56-69 and 70-plus years, which contained 148, 28 and 57 TCR-sequenced participants, respectively.

The meaning of the sample's time point label: about 28 days (+/-7) after the second vaccine dose. AZD1222 recipients given second doses at about 4 weeks or at about 12 weeks were pooled, since spike-specific TCR depth and breadth were not found to differ between the two schedules. The vaccinee samples were drawn from two UK trials, COV001 and COV002, one of which was a single-blind randomized controlled phase 2/3 trial testing AZD1222 (ChAdOx1 nCoV-19) in healthy adults. Trial participant PBMC samples were collected at day 0 and day 28 after the second dose for TCRbeta chain sequencing. Overall study results and their limits: Participants were mostly white British and included more females than males, and it was suggested by the authors that clonal diversity may have been underestimated. Conclusions about previously exposed vaccinees are limited because only six or seven AZD1222 recipients were SARS-CoV-2 seropositive at baseline. Because no samples from the day 14 peak response were available, repertoires could be characterized only after the peak T cell response. After two AZD1222 doses, spike-specific TCR breadth and depth were significantly higher than at day 0 and than in MenACWY recipients. The whole spike protein was spanned by vaccine-associated CD4 TCRs, and dominant responses were seen in regions 160-218 and 743-854. The 56-69-year group was small, and its depth increase did not reach significance, likely because of low power. Epitopes outside the regions mutated in the B.1.351 and B.1.1.7 variants were reportedly recognized by nearly half of the unique spike-specific TCRs.

The chain was built from TRBV7-8 and TRBJ2-1, with the D gene too uncertain to name. Source: peripheral blood, taken 28 days after the second AZD1222 dose. This TCR came from an adult who received the AZD1222 COVID-19 vaccine. The nucleotide sequence reads as follows: TGTGCCAGCAGCTTAGACCGGCGTTACAATGAGCAGTTCTTC. Its amino acids are CASSLDRRYNEQFF.